The 15 T cell receptor beta chains given below trace back to one sample, sequenced in a study of PD-1 blockade in classical Hodgkin lymphoma. Time point described: cycle 4 day 1 (C4D1), after more than five weeks of nivolumab. Relapses following autologous stem cell transplantation were seen in all patients, with brentuximab vedotin exposure varying. Magnetic negative selection purified CD4+ T cells from thawed PBMCs. The assay was immunoSEQ multiplex PCR, and TCRdb's table has in-frame clones only and misses some. The table shows about 4,800 clones, with roughly three quarters occurring only once. Sequencing used CD4+ T cells from blood, obtained before the fourth cycle of nivolumab. The source is a human donor with classical Hodgkin lymphoma.

This chain joins TRBV5-4 and TRBJ1-2; D perhaps matches TRBD1 (5 bases). The V gene lost 4 bases and the J gene lost 3 bases, with 10 bases spanning the gap. CDR1 is SGHNT and CDR2 is YYREEE in the germline V gene (reference sequence). This CDR3 spans 13 amino acids. The CDR3 sequence is CASSRGTDYGYTF. The CDR3 nucleotides are TGTGCCAGCAGCCGGGGGACGGACTATGGCTACACCTTC. The full variable domain, rest sourced from reference TRBV5-4 and TRBJ1-2, is ETGVTQSPTHLIKTRGQQVTLRCSSQSGHNTVSWYQQALGQGPQFIFQYYREEENGRGNFPPRFSGLQFPNYSSELNVNALELDDSALYLCASSRGTDYGYTFGSGTRLTVV.

V gene TRBV7-2 combines with J gene TRBJ1-3, with a tentative D call TRBD1 (5 bases). Germline V gene lookup returns CDR1 SGHTA and CDR2 FQGNSA. This CDR3 is built from 17 residues. V was shortened by 1 base and J by 1 base, with 14 bases between the two germline ends. In DNA, the CDR3 is TGTGCCAGCAGCTTAGGATGGACAAGTAATTCTGGAAACACCATATATTTT. Protein product: CASSLGWTSNSGNTIYF.

The chain links TRBV5-4 to TRBJ1-2; possibly TRBD1 for D (6 bases). V was cut by 2 bases and J by 2 bases, with 16 bases left in between. Germline V lookup: CDR1 SGHNT, CDR2 YYREEE (reference sequence). This CDR3 has 16 amino acids. CDR3 amino acids: CASSFSSLTGNYGYTF. Here the CDR3 DNA reads TGTGCCAGCAGCTTCTCCTCTTTAACAGGGAACTATGGCTACACCTTC.

The chain employs TRBV7-2 and TRBJ1-1, with no clear D. CDR3 length: 14 residues. V was pared by 5 bases and J by 4 bases, with 14 bases between. The V gene's germline CDR1 is SGHTA and CDR2 FQGNSA. The CDR3 DNA reads TGTGCCAGCAGCAAAGACGGCCTGGGCACTGAAGCTTTCTTT. Translating it yields CASSKDGLGTEAFF. The whole variable domain, remainder taken from reference TRBV7-2 and TRBJ1-1, is GAGVSQSPSNKVTEKGKDVELRCDPISGHTALYWYRQSLGQGLEFLIYFQGNSAPDKSGLPSDRFSAERTGGSVSTLTIQRTQQEDSAVYLCASSKDGLGTEAFFGQGTRLTVV.

The chain carries TRBV2 and TRBJ2-5, with D possibly TRBD2 on 5 matching bases. Germline V CDR1 and CDR2: SNHLY, FYNNEI. Between the trimmed V and J ends, which lost 5 bases and 5 bases, there was a span of 21 bases. The CDR3 totals 16 residues. CDR3 loop: CASSLRSPGVGETQYF. The DNA for the CDR3 is TGTGCCAGCAGTCTGCGGTCACCCGGGGTAGGTGAGACCCAGTACTTC.

This clone was detected only once. The chain couples TRBV6-6 to TRBJ1-1; D is unresolved. Germline V lookup: CDR1 MNHNY, CDR2 SVGAGI (reference sequence). Trimming stripped 4 bases from V and 0 bases from J, with 15 bases between. The CDR3 is 16 amino acids. CDR3 residues: CASSSPTERMNTEAFF. In nucleotides, the CDR3 is TGTGCCAGCAGTTCACCGACGGAGAGAATGAACACTGAAGCTTTCTTT.

The chain links TRBV7-2 to TRBJ2-1; TRBD2 matches at 10 bases. The length of the CDR3 is 15 residues. The germline CDR1 and CDR2 sequences are SGHTA and FQGNSA. V lost 5 bases to trimming and J lost 4 bases; unmatched junction nucleotides: 5. Here the CDR3 reads CASSATSGLYNEQFF. The CDR3 DNA is TGTGCCAGCAGCGCGACTAGCGGGTTATACAATGAGCAGTTCTTC.

The J gene is TRBJ1-2, the V gene TRBV27; D is undetermined. The CDR3 is 15 residues long. Germline V gives CDR1 MNHEY, CDR2 SMNVEV (reference sequence). V shed 0 bases and J shed 2 bases, with 10 bases lying between them. The CDR3 coding sequence is TGTGCCAGCAGTTTATCCGTACAGAGAAACTATGGCTACACCTTC. Protein: CASSLSVQRNYGYTF.

Comment on this clone: The junction differs from germline at one of its ends, possibly a read error. The chain combines TRBV7-2 with TRBJ2-3, with a possible D match to TRBD2 (5 bases). There are 14 residues in the CDR3. The germline CDR1 and CDR2 sequences are SGHTA and FQGNSA. CDR3 bases: TGTGCCAGCAGCCTAGCCGGCCCCCTCGATACGCAGTATTTT. Amino acid sequence: CASSLAGPLDTQYF.

The V and J genes are TRBV4-3 and TRBJ2-2; 8 bases align to TRBD2. With 1 base clipped from V and 6 bases from J, the junction kept 7 bases outside the gene matches. The CDR3 sequence is 16 residues long. CDR1 and CDR2 (germline): LGHNA, YSLEER. CDR3 in amino acids: CASSQGGGGHAGELFF. The CDR3 DNA follows: TGCGCCAGCAGCCAAGGGGGCGGGGGGCACGCCGGGGAGCTGTTTTTT.

The CDR3 sequence: CASSGTDGGELNTGELFF. DNA for the CDR3: TGTGCCAGCAGTGGGACTGATGGGGGGGAGCTGAACACCGGGGAGCTGTTTTTT. The genes are TRBV6-1 and TRBJ2-2, with TRBD2 identical over 7 bases. The CDR3 sequence is 18 residues long. The V gene end was trimmed by 4 bases and the J gene end by 1 base; junction bases not matched to a gene: 12. CDR1 MNHNS and CDR2 SASEGT come from the germline V gene.

The chain carries TRBV11-2 and TRBJ1-1; D not resolved. The CDR3 has 15 residues. V was shortened by 1 base and J by 1 base, with 10 bases between the two germline ends. CDR1 and CDR2 (germline): SGHAT, FQNNGV. Written as DNA, the CDR3 is TGTGCCAGCAGCTTAGTTGGTGAGGGGAACACTGAAGCTTTCTTT. Its translation is CASSLVGEGNTEAFF.

This clone was detected once. The chain carries TRBV7-9 and TRBJ2-1; D gene ambiguous. CDR1 SEHNR and CDR2 FQNEAQ come from the germline V gene (reference sequence). Trimming left V 5 bases short and J 7 bases short, with 21 bases between. This CDR3 region has 16 residues. CDR3 amino acids: CASSPLRFVEENEQFF. The CDR3, as DNA: TGTGCCAGCAGCCCTCTCCGTTTCGTGGAAGAGAATGAGCAGTTCTTC.

V and J are TRBV19 and TRBJ1-1; weak D call: TRBD1 (6 bases). V was clipped by 8 bases and J by 3 bases, with 19 bases between them. This CDR3 contains 15 residues. Per germline, CDR1 LNHDA and CDR2 SQIVND (reference sequence). The CDR3 loop reads CASWQRGEVDTEAFF. The DNA for the CDR3 is TGTGCCAGTTGGCAAAGGGGGGAAGTTGACACTGAAGCTTTCTTT. Full variable domain (missing parts from reference TRBV19 and TRBJ1-1): DGGITQSPKYLFRKEGQNVTLSCEQNLNHDAMYWYRQDPGQGLRLIYYSQIVNDFQKGDIAEGYSVSREKKESFPLTVTSAQKNPTAFYLCASWQRGEVDTEAFFGQGTRLTVV.

This chain links TRBV28 with TRBJ1-6; D is unclear. Germline values: CDR1 MDHEN, CDR2 SYDVKM. V lost 8 bases to trimming and J lost 2 bases, with 10 bases between them. The CDR3 spans 14 residues. The CDR3 region has the DNA TGTGCCAGCTGTTACAGTCCCTATAATTCACCCCTCCACTTT. It translates to CASCYSPYNSPLHF. Full variable domain (missing parts from reference TRBV28 and TRBJ1-6): DVKVTQSSRYLVKRTGEKVFLECVQDMDHENMFWYRQDPGLGLRLIYFSYDVKMKEKGDIPEGYSVSREKKERFSLILESASTNQTSMYLCASCYSPYNSPLHFGNGTRLTVT.